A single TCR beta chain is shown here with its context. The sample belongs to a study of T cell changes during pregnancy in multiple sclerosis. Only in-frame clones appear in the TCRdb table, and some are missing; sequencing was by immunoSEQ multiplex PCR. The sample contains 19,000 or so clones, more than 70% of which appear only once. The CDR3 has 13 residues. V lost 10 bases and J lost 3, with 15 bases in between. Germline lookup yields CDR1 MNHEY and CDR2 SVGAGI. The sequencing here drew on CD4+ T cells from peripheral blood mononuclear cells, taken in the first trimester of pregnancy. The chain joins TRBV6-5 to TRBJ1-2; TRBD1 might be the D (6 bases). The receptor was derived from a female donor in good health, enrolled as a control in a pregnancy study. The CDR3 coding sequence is TGTGCCACCGGAAGGGGGTTGGACTATGGCTACACCTTC. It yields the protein CATGRGLDYGYTF.